These 24 T cell receptor beta chains were sequenced from one sample in a study of blood T cell repertoires in COVID-19. The method was immunoSEQ multiplex PCR; TCRdb's version includes in-frame clones alone and lacks a portion of them. In the table there are 200,000 to 300,000 clones, roughly 87% of which are singletons. The specimen was peripheral blood. These receptors were obtained from a man in his fifties or sixties who had recovered from COVID-19.

The rearrangement links TRBV7-9 to TRBJ2-3, with 10 bases matching TRBD1. Germline CDR1 SEHNR, CDR2 FQNEAQ (reference sequence). Trimming cost V 7 bases and J 2 bases; bases outside gene matches: 6. The CDR3 contains 15 residues. DNA for the CDR3: TGTGCCAGCACCACCGGGACAGGGGACACAGATACGCAGTATTTT. Its protein is CASTTGTGDTDTQYF.

The chain is built from TRBV2 and TRBJ2-3; D perhaps matches TRBD1 (6 bases). The CDR3 is made up of 15 amino acids. V was trimmed by 7 bases and J by 1 base, leaving 15 bases between them. Germline V CDR1 and CDR2: SNHLY, FYNNEI. The CDR3 DNA reads as TGTGCCAGCACCACCGGGGCAGGGGGCACAGATACGCAGTATTTT. Translating it yields CASTTGAGGTDTQYF.

The rearrangement links TRBV5-4 to TRBJ2-5, with D unclear. CDR1 and CDR2 from the germline V gene are SGHNT and YYREEE (reference sequence). This CDR3 is 13 amino acids long. The V and J ends lost 0 bases and 2 bases respectively, with 5 bases between them. CDR3: CASSLALQETQYF. The CDR3 DNA reads as TGTGCCAGCAGCTTGGCACTGCAAGAGACCCAGTACTTC.

The gene calls are TRBV9 and TRBJ1-6, with D possibly matching TRBD1 (5 bases). Trimming took 0 bases from V and 1 from J, leaving 14 bases between them. Germline lookup yields CDR1 SGDLS and CDR2 YYNGEE. The CDR3 is 18 amino acids. The CDR3 is CASSVGQGVMSYNSPLHF. The CDR3 DNA reads TGTGCCAGCAGCGTAGGGCAGGGTGTCATGTCCTATAATTCACCCCTCCACTTT.

The J gene is TRBJ1-4, the V gene TRBV2; D remains ambiguous. The CDR3 loop spans 16 amino acids. V lost 4 bases and J 8 bases, leaving 20 bases between the germline ends. CDR1 and CDR2 from the germline V gene are SNHLY and FYNNEI. In nucleotides, the CDR3 is TGTGCCAGCAGTGTGGAAGCGACATCCCGGGGAGAAAAACTGTTTTTT. This translates into CASSVEATSRGEKLFF.

This chain connects TRBV2 to TRBJ2-1; 12 bases agree with TRBD2. The CDR3 length is 14 residues. J lost 10 bases, V lost 5 bases, and 6 bases had no gene match. Germline CDR1 SNHLY, CDR2 FYNNEI. For the CDR3, the DNA is TGTGCCAGCAGTTCTAGCGGGGGGGCGGGAGAGCAGTTCTTC. Protein sequence: CASSSSGGAGEQFF.

This chain joins TRBV5-1 and TRBJ2-7; D perhaps matches TRBD1 (8 bases). Germline V gene sequence: CDR1 SGHRS, CDR2 YFSETQ. The V end was cut by 4 bases, the J end by 2 bases, with 13 bases between. The CDR3 covers 14 residues. For the CDR3, the DNA is TGCGCCAGCAGCCAGCGGGACAGGCCCTACGAGCAGTACTTC. Translating it yields CASSQRDRPYEQYF.

This clone was recorded once. This chain joins TRBV12-5 and TRBJ1-5; 7 bases are a match to TRBD1. Losses at the gene ends were 5 bases for V and 2 bases for J; bases not matched to a gene: 3. The CDR3 contains 14 residues. In germline, CDR1 is LGHNT, CDR2 FRNRAP. The DNA for the CDR3 is TGTGCTAGTGGTCGAGGGGGCGGCAATCAGCCCCAGCATTTT. Translated, it gives CASGRGGGNQPQHF.

This chain connects TRBV18 to TRBJ2-5, with TRBD1 matching 7 bases. The CDR3 has 17 amino acids. Per the germline V gene, CDR1 is KGHSH and CDR2 is LQKENI. The J segment lost 2 bases and the V segment lost 4 bases, leaving 13 bases of the junction unmatched. CDR3 sequence: CASSRGGVGSGQETQYF. CDR3 sequence (DNA): TGTGCCAGCTCACGAGGGGGCGTCGGTTCGGGTCAAGAGACCCAGTACTTC. Using reference TRBV18 and TRBJ2-5 for the parts outside the CDR3, the full variable domain is NAGVMQNPRHLVRRRGQEARLRCSPMKGHSHVYWYRQLPEEGLKFMVYLQKENIIDESGMPKERFSAEFPKEGPSILRIQQVVRGDSAAYFCASSRGGVGSGQETQYFGPGTRLLVL.

The chain recombines TRBV6-5 with TRBJ2-7, with 7 nucleotides matching TRBD1. This CDR3 has 14 amino acids. Germline lookup yields CDR1 MNHEY and CDR2 SVGAGI. V was clipped by 7 bases and J by 2 bases; unmatched bases: 8. The CDR3 sequence: CASTTGPPTYEQYV. CDR3 bases: TGTGCCAGCACGACAGGGCCTCCAACCTACGAGCAGTACGTC.

The CDR3 DNA sequence: TGTGCCAGCAGCCGAGGGGACAGTAGGGTCTACGAGCAGTACTTC. This translates into CASSRGDSRVYEQYF. The chain carries TRBV7-9 and TRBJ2-7, with 7 positions matching TRBD1. From germline, CDR1 is SEHNR and CDR2 FQNEAQ (reference sequence). Losses at the gene ends were 5 bases for V and 3 bases for J; bases not matched to a gene: 10. The CDR3 is 15 residues long.

The chain joins TRBV5-1 to TRBJ2-7, with D possibly TRBD1 on 6 matching bases. V lost 0 bases to trimming and J lost 4 bases, with 14 bases between them. This CDR3 contains 15 residues. Germline CDR1 SGHRS, CDR2 YFSETQ. DNA for the CDR3: TGCGCCAGCAGCTTGGCGGGCCAGGGGATTTACGAGCAGTACTTC. As protein: CASSLAGQGIYEQYF.

This clone came up a few times. The rearrangement uses TRBV6-6 and TRBJ2-7; 8 bases map to TRBD2. Germline CDR1 is MNHNY and CDR2 is SVGAGI (reference sequence). The CDR3 extends over 15 amino acids. Unmatched junction bases numbered 5, after V lost 2 bases and J lost 2 bases. The CDR3 loop is CASSYPTSGAYEQYF. In nucleotides, the CDR3 is TGTGCCAGCAGTTACCCTACTAGCGGAGCCTACGAGCAGTACTTC.

This clone was picked up many times. V gene TRBV11-2 combines with J gene TRBJ2-1, with D possibly being TRBD1 (6 bases). V shed 2 bases and J shed 6 bases, with 17 bases lying between them. CDR1 is SGHAT, CDR2 FQNNGV, per germline. The CDR3 runs 16 residues. The CDR3 region is CASSLRGSGRVNEQFF. CDR3 in DNA: TGTGCCAGCAGCTTAAGGGGGTCGGGGCGAGTCAATGAGCAGTTCTTC.

The chain combines TRBV11-2 with TRBJ2-3; 8 bases align to TRBD2. CDR1 is SGHAT, CDR2 FQNNGV, per germline. This CDR3 spans 15 amino acids. Germline trimming cut 5 bases from V and 3 bases from J; bases unmatched to any gene: 7. CDR3 in amino acids: CASSDPGLGTDTQYF. The CDR3 nucleotides are TGTGCCAGCAGCGATCCGGGACTAGGAACAGATACGCAGTATTTT. Variable domain in full (rest from reference TRBV11-2 and TRBJ2-3): EAGVAQSPRYKIIEKRQSVAFWCNPISGHATLYWYQQILGQGPKLLIQFQNNGVVDDSQLPKDRFSAERLKGVDSTLKIQPAKLEDSAVYLCASSDPGLGTDTQYFGPGTRLTVL.

V usage is TRBV4-2 and J usage is TRBJ2-1; no clear D gene. Looked up from germline, CDR1 is LGHNA and CDR2 is YNFKEQ. The CDR3 length is 15 residues. The germline V and J ends were trimmed by 4 bases and 3 bases, with 13 bases remaining between them. The CDR3 loop reads CASSPRLDFYNEQFF. The CDR3 DNA reads as TGTGCCAGCAGCCCTAGGCTAGATTTCTACAATGAGCAGTTCTTC.

The gene calls are TRBV7-9 and TRBJ1-2, with D hard to call. This CDR3 spans 17 amino acids. Germline CDR1 reads SEHNR; CDR2 reads FQNEAQ (reference sequence). V lost 2 bases, J lost 0 bases, and 16 bases lay in between. CDR3 region: CASSLYRQGAANYGYTF. CDR3 bases: TGTGCCAGCAGCTTATATAGACAAGGAGCGGCTAACTATGGCTACACCTTC. Supplemented by reference TRBV7-9 and TRBJ1-2, the full variable domain reads DTGVSQNPRHKITKRGQNVTFRCDPISEHNRLYWYRQTLGQGPEFLTYFQNEAQLEKSRLLSDRFSAERPKGSFSTLEIQRTEQGDSAMYLCASSLYRQGAANYGYTFGSGTRLTVV.

The gene calls are TRBV11-1 and TRBJ2-4, with D possibly matching TRBD1 (6 bases). V shed 1 base and J shed 7 bases, with 11 bases lying between them. CDR1 is SGHAT, CDR2 FQDESV, per germline (reference sequence). The CDR3 covers 14 residues. The CDR3 loop is CASSLEWGQNIQYF. Here the CDR3 DNA reads TGTGCCAGCAGCTTAGAATGGGGGCAGAACATTCAGTACTTC.

The chain carries TRBV5-6 and TRBJ1-6; D ambiguous. This CDR3 spans 13 amino acids. V was trimmed by 0 bases and J by 8 bases, leaving 6 bases between them. Germline loops: CDR1 SGHDT, CDR2 YYEEEE. Written as DNA, the CDR3 is TGTGCCAGCAGCTTGGCGAGCCATTCACCCCTCCACTTT. This gives the protein CASSLASHSPLHF.

V is TRBV2 and J is TRBJ2-3, with 7 bases fitting TRBD2. There are 16 residues in the CDR3. The V segment lost 7 bases and the J segment 2 bases; nucleotides outside the gene matches: 12. Germline CDR1 SNHLY, CDR2 FYNNEI. Here the CDR3 DNA reads TGTGCCAGCACTCCTGGCGGGAGCGGGTACACAGATACGCAGTATTTT. Protein sequence: CASTPGGSGYTDTQYF.

The rearrangement links TRBV6-4 to TRBJ1-1, with D perhaps matching TRBD1 (6 bases). Germline CDR1 is MRHNA and CDR2 is SNTAGT. The germline V and J ends were trimmed by 6 bases and 3 bases, with 11 bases remaining between them. The CDR3 spans 13 residues. CDR3 sequence reads: CASRETGYTEAFF. The CDR3 coding sequence is TGTGCCAGCAGAGAAACAGGGTACACTGAAGCTTTCTTT.

This clone has a single count. The genes are TRBV9 and TRBJ2-3; D ambiguous. V was pared by 4 bases and J by 0 bases, with 21 bases between. The CDR3 totals 18 residues. Germline CDR1 reads SGDLS; CDR2 reads YYNGEE. CDR3 in amino acids: CASSPRLGVGLSTDTQYF. Written as DNA, the CDR3 is TGTGCCAGCAGCCCCCGCTTGGGCGTGGGTCTTAGCACAGATACGCAGTATTTT.

The chain has TRBV5-1 and TRBJ1-1; possibly TRBD1 for D (5 bases). The V gene lost 1 base and the J gene lost 3 bases, with 10 bases spanning the gap. The CDR3 extends over 14 amino acids. Germline-derived CDR1 and CDR2 are SGHRS and YFSETQ. The CDR3 nucleotides are TGCGCCAGCAGCTTGAGCGGGGGGTACACTGAAGCTTTCTTT. Its protein is CASSLSGGYTEAFF.

V gene TRBV28 combines with J gene TRBJ2-7, with TRBD2 matching over 11 bases. Germline V gene data show CDR1 as MDHEN and CDR2 as SYDVKM. J was trimmed by 3 bases and V by 5 bases; bases with no gene match: 12. The CDR3 is 17 residues long. The CDR3 DNA reads as TGTGCCAGCAGTCCCGCGGGGCTAGCGGGGGGTTTCTACGAGCAGTACTTC. Its translation: CASSPAGLAGGFYEQYF.